Shown below are 9 T cell receptor beta chains from a single sample sequenced in a study of immune characterization of retroperitoneal liposarcoma. Using its own MiXCR run on the PCR reads, TCRdb lists one record per CDR3 protein. The table records about 6,600 distinct CDR3 sequences, roughly 29% of them present only once. The sequenced sample consisted of tumor tissue. These receptors all come from a female donor with retroperitoneal liposarcoma.

This clonotype came up many times. The chain joins TRBV7-2 to TRBJ2-5; TRBD1 is a possible D gene (6 bases). The CDR3 contains 14 residues. Germline-derived CDR1 and CDR2 are SGHTA and FQGNSA. V was clipped by 2 bases and J by 1 base, with 8 bases between them. The CDR3 loop reads CASSLTGPQETQYF. In nucleotides, the CDR3 is TGTGCCAGCAGCTTAACAGGGCCCCAAGAGACCCAGTACTTC.

V is TRBV12-3 or TRBV12-4 and J is TRBJ2-1; D is ambiguous. This CDR3 contains 12 residues. Trimming shortened V by 6 bases and J by 5 bases, and 8 bases separated the two germline ends. Here the CDR3 DNA reads TGTGCCAGCAGCACCACCAACAATGAGCAGTTCTTC. Translated, it gives CASSTTNNEQFF.

Sample share makes this clonotype medium-sized. The rearrangement joins TRBV27 to TRBJ2-7; tentative D call: TRBD2 (6 bases). Germline V gives CDR1 MNHEY, CDR2 SMNVEV (reference sequence). Trimming removed 9 bases from V and 3 bases from J, with 12 bases in between. This CDR3 spans 12 amino acids. The CDR3 DNA follows: TGTGCCAGACCCCTGGGGGGCTACGAGCAGTACTTC. Translated: CARPLGGYEQYF.

This clonotype was detected a few times. V usage is TRBV7-6 and J usage is TRBJ2-5; possibly TRBD2 for D (6 bases). The DNA matches TRBJ2-7 better at its end, which makes the J call doubtful. The germline CDR1 and CDR2 sequences are SGHVS and FNYEAQ. CDR3 length: 14 amino acids. The CDR3 loop is CASSAGTGTYEQYF. CDR3 DNA: TGTGCCAGCAGCGCCGGGACTGGGACCTACGAGCAGTACTTC.

This clonotype was seen only a few times. The chain couples TRBV6-1 to TRBJ2-3; no firm D call. CDR1 and CDR2 (germline): MNHNS, SASEGT. The CDR3 consists of 14 residues. Trimming took 6 bases from V and 5 from J, leaving 15 bases between them. Here the CDR3 reads CASRPGLMVDTQYF. CDR3 in DNA: TGTGCCAGCAGGCCCGGCCTAATGGTAGATACGCAGTATTTT.

In this sample, this clonotype is medium-sized. The chain recombines TRBV12-3 or TRBV12-4 with TRBJ2-5; 7 bases match TRBD1. Trimming removed 3 bases from V and 3 bases from J; junction bases left unmatched: 7. This CDR3 contains 15 residues. CDR3: CASSLGDRDEETQYF. DNA for the CDR3: TGTGCCAGCAGTTTGGGAGACAGGGACGAAGAGACCCAGTACTTC.

The genes are TRBV9 and TRBJ2-5; D possibly uses TRBD1 or TRBD2 (5 bases each). The J call may be faulty, since TRBJ2-7 better matches the DNA end. CDR3 length: 14 residues. Germline-derived CDR1 and CDR2 are SGDLS and YYNGEE. CDR3 amino acids: CASSVRDGTYEQYF. The CDR3 nucleotides read TGTGCCAGCAGCGTACGGGACGGGACCTACGAGCAGTACTTC.

CDR3 bases: TGTGCCAGCAGTTTATCAGAGCTCGGCGAGCAGTTCTTC. Translation: CASSLSELGEQFF. V is TRBV12-3 or TRBV12-4 and J is TRBJ2-1; unclear D gene. The CDR3 is 13 amino acids. Trimming removed 2 bases at V and 10 bases at J, with 12 bases between.

This clonotype has only one observation. The rearrangement joins TRBV11-3 to TRBJ2-5, with D perhaps matching TRBD1 (5 bases). V was clipped by 4 bases and J by 12 bases, with 18 bases between them. There are 13 residues in the CDR3. Germline CDR1 is SGHNT and CDR2 is YENEEA. For the CDR3, the DNA is TGTGCCAGCAGCTCCCCTGGGGCCTGGGGCAAGTACTTC. Its translation is CASSSPGAWGKYF.